Listed below are T cell receptor beta chains from one sample, sequenced in a study of blood T cell repertoires in COVID-19. The protocol was immunoSEQ multiplex PCR, while the TCRdb copy is restricted to in-frame clones and leaves out a portion. This sample has about 110,000 clones, with 71% found just once. Sequenced material: peripheral blood. Receptors were obtained from a human donor with acute or convalescent COVID-19. The donor label of this sample is uncertain. Each CDR3 is given with its conserved first and last residue. The D gene is left open where the match is weak. Where a row states a size, it is once, few, many or the class of an expanded clone; other rows omit it.

D gene	clone size	V gene	J gene	CDR3 DNA	CDR3 protein
TRBD1	.	TRBV5-8	TRBJ1-5	TGTGCCAGCAAGTCTTTTGGGACAGGGGTCCAGCCCCAGCATTTT	CASKSFGTGVQPQHF
TRBD1	.	TRBV28	TRBJ1-5	TGTGCCAGTAGACAGGGAGGCAATCAGCCCCAGCATTTT	CASRQGGNQPQHF
.	.	TRBV7-2	TRBJ2-5	TGTGCCAGCAGCTTATTTGCAGGGGTGGGGGAGACCCAGTACTTC	CASSLFAGVGETQYF
TRBD1	few	TRBV27	TRBJ1-2	TGTGCCAGCAGTATCCGGACAGGGGTTGGCTACACCTTC	CASSIRTGVGYTF
.	.	TRBV19	TRBJ2-1	TGTGCCAGTAGTATAGTTCCAGGGGCCTACAATGAGCAGTTCTTC	CASSIVPGAYNEQFF
TRBD1	few	TRBV9	TRBJ1-2	TGTGCCAGCAGCGTACGGCCAGGGGGCTCTCTCTATGGCTACACCTTC	CASSVRPGGSLYGYTF
.	.	TRBV7-8	TRBJ1-3	TGTGCCAGCAGCCGAGACAGAAGCTCTGGAAACACCATATATTTT	CASSRDRSSGNTIYF
.	.	TRBV12-5	TRBJ2-1	TGTGCTAGTGGTCCGCGTATGAATGAGCAGTTCTTC	CASGPRMNEQFF
.	.	TRBV30	TRBJ1-6	TGTGCCTGGAGGCAACCATCGGCCCTCCACTTT	CAWRQPSALHF
TRBD2	.	TRBV18	TRBJ2-3	TGTGCCAGCTCACCACTCCCGGGGGGAACGGCAGATACGCAGTATTTT	CASSPLPGGTADTQYF